Sequencing of this T cell receptor beta chain was carried out in a study of blood T cell repertoires in COVID-19. Profiled with immunoSEQ multiplex PCR; TCRdb holds only in-frame clones, not every one. The sample lists about 250,000 clones, 87% seen once, with about 2.5% in the top ten. This CDR3 comprises 14 residues. Trimming at V came to 3 bases and at J to 7 bases, leaving 7 bases not matched to a gene. Germline V gives CDR1 MNHEY, CDR2 SVGAGI. The chain carries TRBV6-5 and TRBJ1-2; TRBD1 matches at 8 bases. The TCR was taken from a woman aged 25 to 39 with acute COVID-19. Source material: PBMCs or T cells enriched from blood (not recorded which). The CDR3 DNA is TGTGCCAGCAGTTATGGACAGGGAGTGGGTGGCTACACCTTC. As protein: CASSYGQGVGGYTF.